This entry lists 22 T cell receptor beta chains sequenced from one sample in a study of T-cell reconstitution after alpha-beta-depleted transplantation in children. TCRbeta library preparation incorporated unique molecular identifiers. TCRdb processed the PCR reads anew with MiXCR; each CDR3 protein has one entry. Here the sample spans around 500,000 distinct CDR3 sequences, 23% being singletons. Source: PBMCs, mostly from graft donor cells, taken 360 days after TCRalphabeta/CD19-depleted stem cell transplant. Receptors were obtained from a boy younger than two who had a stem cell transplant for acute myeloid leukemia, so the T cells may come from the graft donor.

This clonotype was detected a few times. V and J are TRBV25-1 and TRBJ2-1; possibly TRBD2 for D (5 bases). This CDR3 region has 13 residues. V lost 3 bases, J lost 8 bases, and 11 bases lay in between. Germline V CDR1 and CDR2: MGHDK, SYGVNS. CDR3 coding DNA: TGTGCCAGCAGTGAGAGGGTTATAGATGAGCAGTTCTTC. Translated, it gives CASSERVIDEQFF. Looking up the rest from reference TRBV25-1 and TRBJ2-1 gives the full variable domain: EADIYQTPRYLVIGTGKKITLECSQTMGHDKMYWYQQDPGMELHLIHYSYGVNSTEKGDLSSESTVSRIRTEHFPLTLESARPSHTSQYLCASSERVIDEQFFGPGTRLTVL.

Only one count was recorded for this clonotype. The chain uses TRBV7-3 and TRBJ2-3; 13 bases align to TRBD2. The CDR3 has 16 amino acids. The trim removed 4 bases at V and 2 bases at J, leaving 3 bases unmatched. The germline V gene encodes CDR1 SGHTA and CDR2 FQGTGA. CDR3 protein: CASSSGTSGVTDTQYF. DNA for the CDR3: TGTGCCAGCAGCTCGGGGACTAGCGGGGTCACAGATACGCAGTATTTT.

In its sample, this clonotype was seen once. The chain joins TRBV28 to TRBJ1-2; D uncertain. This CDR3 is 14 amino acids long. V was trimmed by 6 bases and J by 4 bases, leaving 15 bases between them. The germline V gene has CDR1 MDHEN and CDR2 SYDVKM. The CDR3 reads CASSYPGRSYGYTF. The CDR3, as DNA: TGTGCCAGCAGCTATCCGGGGAGGAGCTATGGCTACACCTTC.

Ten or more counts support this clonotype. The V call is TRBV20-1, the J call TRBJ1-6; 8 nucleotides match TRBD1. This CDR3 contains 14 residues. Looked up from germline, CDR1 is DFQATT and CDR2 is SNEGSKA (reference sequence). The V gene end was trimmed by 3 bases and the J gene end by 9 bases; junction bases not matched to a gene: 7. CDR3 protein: CSASRLQGASPLHF. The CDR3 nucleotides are TGCAGTGCTAGTAGGCTGCAGGGGGCTTCACCCCTCCACTTT.

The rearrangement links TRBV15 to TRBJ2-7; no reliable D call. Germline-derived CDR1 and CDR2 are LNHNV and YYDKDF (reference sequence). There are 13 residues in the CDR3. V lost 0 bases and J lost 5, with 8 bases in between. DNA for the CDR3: TGTGCCACCAGCAGAGATAGGTCTCACGAGCAGTACGTC. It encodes CATSRDRSHEQYV.

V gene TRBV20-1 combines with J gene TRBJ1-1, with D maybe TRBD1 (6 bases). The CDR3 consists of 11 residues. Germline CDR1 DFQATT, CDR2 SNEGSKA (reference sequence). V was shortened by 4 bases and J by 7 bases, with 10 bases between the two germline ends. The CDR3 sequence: CSAIRQDEAFF. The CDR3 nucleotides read TGCAGTGCTATCCGACAGGATGAAGCTTTCTTT.

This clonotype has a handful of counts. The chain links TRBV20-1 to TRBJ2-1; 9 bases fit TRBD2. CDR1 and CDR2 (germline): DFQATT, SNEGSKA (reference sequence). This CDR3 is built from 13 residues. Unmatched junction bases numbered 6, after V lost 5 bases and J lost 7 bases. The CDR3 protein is CSAPPAGGNEQFF. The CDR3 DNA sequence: TGCAGTGCTCCGCCGGCGGGGGGGAATGAGCAGTTCTTC.

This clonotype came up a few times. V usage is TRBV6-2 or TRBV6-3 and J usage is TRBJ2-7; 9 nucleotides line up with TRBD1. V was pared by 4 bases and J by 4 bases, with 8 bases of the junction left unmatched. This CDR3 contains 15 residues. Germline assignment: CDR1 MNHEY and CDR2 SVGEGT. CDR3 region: CASSSPGTGKYEQYF. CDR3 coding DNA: TGTGCCAGCAGTTCGCCAGGGACAGGGAAATACGAGCAGTACTTC.

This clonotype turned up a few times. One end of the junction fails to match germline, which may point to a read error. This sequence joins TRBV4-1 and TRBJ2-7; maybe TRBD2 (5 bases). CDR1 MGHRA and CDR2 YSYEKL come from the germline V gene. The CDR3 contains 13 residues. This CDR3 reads CASSQVGAFGVIF. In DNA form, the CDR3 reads TGCGCCAGCAGCCAAGTGGGTGCGTTCGGGGTAATCTTC.

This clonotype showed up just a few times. The CDR3 is CASSWGQALSGANVLTF. The CDR3 bases are TGTGCCAGCAGCTGGGGACAGGCCCTCTCTGGGGCCAACGTCCTGACTTTC. V and J are TRBV12-3 or TRBV12-4 and TRBJ2-6; 8 nucleotides match TRBD1. The CDR3 length is 17 residues. The trim removed 6 bases at V and 0 bases at J, leaving 7 bases unmatched.

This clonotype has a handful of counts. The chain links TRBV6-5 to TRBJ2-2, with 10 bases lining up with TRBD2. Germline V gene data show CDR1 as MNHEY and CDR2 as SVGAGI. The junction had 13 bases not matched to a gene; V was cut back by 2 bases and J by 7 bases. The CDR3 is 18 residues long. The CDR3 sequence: CASSYPNLSGGIGGELFF. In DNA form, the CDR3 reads TGTGCCAGCAGTTACCCTAACCTTAGCGGGGGGATAGGCGGGGAGCTGTTTTTT.

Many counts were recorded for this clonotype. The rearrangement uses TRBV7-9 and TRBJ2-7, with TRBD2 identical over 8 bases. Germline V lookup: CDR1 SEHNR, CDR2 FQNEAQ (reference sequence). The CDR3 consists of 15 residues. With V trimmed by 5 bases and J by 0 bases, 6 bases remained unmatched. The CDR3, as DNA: TGTGCCAGCAGCCCAAGCGGGGGAAACTCCTACGAGCAGTACTTC. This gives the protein CASSPSGGNSYEQYF.

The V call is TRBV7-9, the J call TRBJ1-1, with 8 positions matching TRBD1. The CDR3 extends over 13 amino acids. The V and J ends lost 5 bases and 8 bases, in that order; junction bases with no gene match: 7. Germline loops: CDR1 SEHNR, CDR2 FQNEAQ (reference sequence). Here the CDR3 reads CASSPPRQGEAFF. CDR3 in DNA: TGTGCCAGCAGCCCCCCTCGACAGGGGGAAGCTTTCTTT.

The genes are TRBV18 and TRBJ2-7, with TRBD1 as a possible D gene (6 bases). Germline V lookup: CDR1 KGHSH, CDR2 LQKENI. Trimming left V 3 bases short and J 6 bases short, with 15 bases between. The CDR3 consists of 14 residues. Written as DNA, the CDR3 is TGTGCCAGCTCACCGGACAGAAGCAAGGTCGAGCAGTACTTC. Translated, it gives CASSPDRSKVEQYF.

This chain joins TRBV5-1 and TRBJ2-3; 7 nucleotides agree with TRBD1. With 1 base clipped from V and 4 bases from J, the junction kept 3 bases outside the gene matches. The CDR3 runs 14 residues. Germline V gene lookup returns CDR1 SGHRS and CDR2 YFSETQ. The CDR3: CASSLWDSSDTQYF. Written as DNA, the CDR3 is TGCGCCAGCAGCTTGTGGGACAGTTCAGATACGCAGTATTTT. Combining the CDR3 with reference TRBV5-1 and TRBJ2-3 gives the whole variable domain KAGVTQTPRYLIKTRGQQVTLSCSPISGHRSVSWYQQTPGQGLQFLFEYFSETQRNKGNFPGRFSGRQFSNSRSEMNVSTLELGDSALYLCASSLWDSSDTQYFGPGTRLTVL.

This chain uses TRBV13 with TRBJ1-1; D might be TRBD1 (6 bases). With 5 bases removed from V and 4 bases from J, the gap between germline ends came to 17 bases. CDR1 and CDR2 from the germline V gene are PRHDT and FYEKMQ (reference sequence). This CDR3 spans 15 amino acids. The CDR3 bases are TGTGCCAGCAGCCCCCGTGGACAGCCTTTCACTGAAGCTTTCTTT. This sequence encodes CASSPRGQPFTEAFF.

CDR3 sequence: CASSLALRGWGAEQFF. The CDR3 DNA follows: TGTGCCAGCAGCTTAGCGCTGCGCGGGTGGGGGGCTGAGCAGTTCTTC. V usage is TRBV7-9 and J usage is TRBJ2-1; D is perhaps TRBD1 or TRBD2 (6 bases each). Germline assignment: CDR1 SEHNR and CDR2 FQNEAQ (reference sequence). This CDR3 has 16 amino acids. Trimming took off 0 bases at V and 9 bases at J, with 18 bases between the two ends. The complete variable domain, with remaining parts taken from reference TRBV7-9 and TRBJ2-1, reads DTGVSQNPRHKITKRGQNVTFRCDPISEHNRLYWYRQTLGQGPEFLTYFQNEAQLEKSRLLSDRFSAERPKGSFSTLEIQRTEQGDSAMYLCASSLALRGWGAEQFFGPGTRLTVL.

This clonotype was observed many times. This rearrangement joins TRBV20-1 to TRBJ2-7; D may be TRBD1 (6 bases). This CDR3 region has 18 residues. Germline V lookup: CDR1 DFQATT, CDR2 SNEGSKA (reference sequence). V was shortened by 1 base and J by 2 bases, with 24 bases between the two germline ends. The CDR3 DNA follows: TGCAGTGCTAGAGCAGAAGGGACCACACGGACAGTTCCCTACGAGCAGTACTTC. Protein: CSARAEGTTRTVPYEQYF.

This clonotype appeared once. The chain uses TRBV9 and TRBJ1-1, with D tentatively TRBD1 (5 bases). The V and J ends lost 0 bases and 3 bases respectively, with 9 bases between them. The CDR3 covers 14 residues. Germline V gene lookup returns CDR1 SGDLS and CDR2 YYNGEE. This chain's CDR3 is CASSVGRGDTEAFF. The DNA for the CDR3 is TGTGCCAGCAGCGTAGGGCGAGGGGACACTGAAGCTTTCTTT.

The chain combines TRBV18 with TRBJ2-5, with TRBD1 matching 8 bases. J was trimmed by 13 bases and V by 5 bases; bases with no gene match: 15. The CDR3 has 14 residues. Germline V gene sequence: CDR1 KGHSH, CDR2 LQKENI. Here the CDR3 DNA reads TGTGCCAGCTCATCGGACAGGGATGGGGTCTTTCCGTACTTC. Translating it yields CASSSDRDGVFPYF.

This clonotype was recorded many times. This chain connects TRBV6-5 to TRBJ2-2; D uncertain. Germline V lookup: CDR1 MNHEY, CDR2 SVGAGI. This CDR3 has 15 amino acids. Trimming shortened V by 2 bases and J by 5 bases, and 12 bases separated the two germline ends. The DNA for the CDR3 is TGTGCCAGCAGTTACGGAACTCGCCAGACCGGGGAGCTGTTTTTT. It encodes CASSYGTRQTGELFF.

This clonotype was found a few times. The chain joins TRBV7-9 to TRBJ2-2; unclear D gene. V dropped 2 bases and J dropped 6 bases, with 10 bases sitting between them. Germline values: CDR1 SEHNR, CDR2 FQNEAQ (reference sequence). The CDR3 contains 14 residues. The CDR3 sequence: CASSLIPAAGELFF. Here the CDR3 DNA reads TGTGCCAGCAGCTTAATCCCAGCTGCCGGGGAGCTGTTTTTT.